The 20 T cell receptor beta chains given below trace back to one sample, sequenced in a study of blood T cell repertoires in COVID-19. TCRdb's table, derived via immunoSEQ multiplex PCR, lists solely in-frame clones and lacks some. The sample includes around 100,000 clones, roughly 87% of them seen just once. The source material was peripheral blood. These receptors originate from a man aged 25-45 years in a cohort sampled during active COVID-19.

This chain uses TRBV24-1 with TRBJ2-3; 9 positions match TRBD1. Per the germline V gene, CDR1 is KGHDR and CDR2 is SFDVKD. The CDR3 runs 16 residues. V was pared by 5 bases and J by 4 bases, with 9 bases of the junction left unmatched. CDR3 sequence (DNA): TGTGCCACCAGTGCCTCCGGGACAGGGAACCCAGATACGCAGTATTTT. Translation gives CATSASGTGNPDTQYF.

The chain has TRBV6-2 or TRBV6-3 and TRBJ1-2; TRBD1 matches 7 bases. V shed 5 bases, J shed 8 bases, and the junction held 5 bases outside the gene matches. The germline V gene encodes CDR1 MNHEY and CDR2 SVGEGT. The CDR3 totals 12 residues. The CDR3 loop reads CASSTGTVGYTF. CDR3 DNA: TGTGCCAGCAGTACCGGGACAGTCGGCTACACCTTC.

V usage is TRBV18 and J usage is TRBJ1-1, with D tentatively TRBD1 (5 bases). The germline V gene encodes CDR1 KGHSH and CDR2 LQKENI. The CDR3 runs to 14 residues. The V end was cut by 7 bases, the J end by 5 bases, with 17 bases between. In DNA, the CDR3 is TGTGCCAGCTTCTCCTCTCAGGGCGAGACTGAAGCTTTCTTT. As protein: CASFSSQGETEAFF.

J is TRBJ2-2 and V is TRBV30; TRBD2 might be the D (5 bases). CDR3 length: 15 residues. In germline, CDR1 is GTSNPN, CDR2 SVGIG (reference sequence). Trimming took 4 bases from V and 3 from J, leaving 15 bases between them. CDR3 loop: CAWIYRGRDTGELFF. The CDR3, as DNA: TGTGCCTGGATCTACCGGGGTAGGGACACCGGGGAGCTGTTTTTT.

This chain links TRBV9 with TRBJ1-2, with 7 bases fitting TRBD1. CDR1 SGDLS and CDR2 YYNGEE come from the germline V gene. The ends lost 0 bases at V and 7 bases at J; junction bases unmatched: 6. This CDR3 comprises 14 residues. The CDR3 reads CASSVGGGRGGYTF. CDR3 nucleotide sequence: TGTGCCAGCAGCGTAGGAGGGGGCAGGGGTGGCTACACCTTC.

The J gene is TRBJ1-2, the V gene TRBV6-5; D might be TRBD1 (5 bases). The CDR3 length is 12 residues. Germline V gene lookup returns CDR1 MNHEY and CDR2 SVGAGI. V lost 7 bases and J lost 10, with 16 bases in between. Here the CDR3 DNA reads TGTGCCAGCACCCCACCCGGGGGGGTCTACACCTTC. Its translation is CASTPPGGVYTF.

The CDR3 DNA reads as TGTGCCAGCAGCGCCCGGACAGGGCCCGGGGAGCTGTTTTTT. This codes for CASSARTGPGELFF. The chain carries TRBV9 and TRBJ2-2; 8 bases agree with TRBD1. Germline V gives CDR1 SGDLS, CDR2 YYNGEE. The ends lost 3 bases at V and 6 bases at J; junction bases unmatched: 4. The length of the CDR3 is 14 residues.

The gene calls are TRBV5-6 and TRBJ2-3; D is possibly TRBD2 (5 bases). Germline values: CDR1 SGHDT, CDR2 YYEEEE. V dropped 0 bases and J dropped 2 bases, with 13 bases sitting between them. The CDR3 covers 16 residues. CDR3 sequence (DNA): TGTGCCAGCAGCTTGGTGACGGGGAGCTACACAGATACGCAGTATTTT. Translating gives CASSLVTGSYTDTQYF.

This chain connects TRBV28 to TRBJ1-5; D unclear. CDR3 length: 16 residues. V shed 6 bases and J shed 4 bases, with 19 bases lying between them. Per the germline V gene, CDR1 is MDHEN and CDR2 is SYDVKM. Here the CDR3 reads CASSLLPYPNNQPQHF. The CDR3, as DNA: TGTGCCAGCAGCCTTCTCCCCTACCCCAATAATCAGCCCCAGCATTTT.

This rearrangement joins TRBV18 to TRBJ2-7; D possibly corresponds to TRBD2 (6 bases). The length of the CDR3 is 13 residues. Trimming pared 4 bases from V and 5 bases from J, leaving 12 bases between. Germline V gives CDR1 KGHSH, CDR2 LQKENI. Here the CDR3 DNA reads TGTGCCAGCTCACGCGGGGACGAGAACGAGCAGTACTTC. This encodes CASSRGDENEQYF.

This chain uses TRBV2 with TRBJ1-1, with D possibly TRBD1 on 6 matching bases. Germline V gene data show CDR1 as SNHLY and CDR2 as FYNNEI. This CDR3 region has 14 residues. Trimming pared 8 bases from V and 0 bases from J, leaving 13 bases between. The CDR3 is CASGAGTMNTEAFF. The DNA for the CDR3 is TGTGCCAGCGGGGCCGGGACAATGAACACTGAAGCTTTCTTT.

The chain links TRBV27 to TRBJ2-5; TRBD1 is a possible D gene (6 bases). V shed 5 bases and J shed 0 bases, with 10 bases lying between them. The CDR3 is 14 amino acids. From germline, CDR1 is MNHEY and CDR2 SMNVEV (reference sequence). The CDR3 reads CASSGTGNQETQYF. The CDR3 nucleotides read TGTGCCAGCAGTGGCACAGGGAACCAAGAGACCCAGTACTTC.

In DNA form, the CDR3 reads TGTGCCACCAGTGCGGGGTCAGATACGCAGTATTTT. This encodes CATSAGSDTQYF. The chain joins TRBV24-1 to TRBJ2-3, with a possible D match to TRBD2 (5 bases). Trimming stripped 5 bases from V and 4 bases from J, with 6 bases between. CDR3 size: 12 residues. Germline CDR1 KGHDR, CDR2 SFDVKD.

V is TRBV6-6 and J is TRBJ1-1; the D gene is possibly TRBD1 (6 bases). CDR3 length: 16 amino acids. Looked up from germline, CDR1 is MNHNY and CDR2 is SVGAGI (reference sequence). V lost 6 bases to trimming and J lost 0 bases, with 17 bases between them. This CDR3 reads CASSLRVTGLNTEAFF. Here the CDR3 DNA reads TGTGCCAGCAGCCTCAGGGTGACAGGTTTGAACACTGAAGCTTTCTTT.

V and J are TRBV7-2 and TRBJ2-5; 8 bases agree with TRBD2. Trimming took 1 base from V and 8 from J; bases not matched to a gene: 6. Germline V gene sequence: CDR1 SGHTA, CDR2 FQGNSA. The CDR3 consists of 14 residues. This CDR3 reads CASSLDRGGNTQYF. CDR3 nucleotides: TGTGCCAGCAGCTTAGACCGGGGGGGCAATACCCAGTACTTC.

The rearrangement uses TRBV5-1 and TRBJ1-1; unclear D gene. V lost 0 bases to trimming and J lost 5 bases, with 11 bases between them. CDR1 SGHRS and CDR2 YFSETQ come from the germline V gene. The CDR3 runs 14 residues. The CDR3 nucleotides are TGCGCCAGCAGCTTGGGGCCGGGGTCAACTGAAGCTTTCTTT. Protein sequence: CASSLGPGSTEAFF.

A few counts support this clone. The rearrangement joins TRBV2 to TRBJ2-1; 8 bases line up with TRBD1. The V gene end was trimmed by 7 bases and the J gene end by 6 bases; junction bases not matched to a gene: 11. Germline CDR1 is SNHLY and CDR2 is FYNNEI. The CDR3 runs 15 residues. In nucleotides, the CDR3 is TGTGCCAGCACCCCGAGACAGGGGCGGTTCAATGAGCAGTTCTTC. Protein product: CASTPRQGRFNEQFF.

This chain connects TRBV30 to TRBJ2-7; perhaps TRBD2 as D (5 bases). V was cut by 0 bases and J by 0 bases, with 9 bases left in between. The CDR3 runs to 14 residues. Germline CDR1 reads GTSNPN; CDR2 reads SVGIG (reference sequence). For the CDR3, the DNA is TGTGCCTGGAGTGTACCCGGGGACTCCTACGAGCAGTACTTC. Translated, it gives CAWSVPGDSYEQYF.

Remarks on this clone: Within the sample, other DNA sequences also encode this same CDR3. This sequence joins TRBV19 and TRBJ1-5, with 10 bases lining up with TRBD1. There are 14 residues in the CDR3. Germline assignment: CDR1 LNHDA and CDR2 SQIVND (reference sequence). V dropped 9 bases and J dropped 2; count of bases not matched to a gene: 4. Here the CDR3 reads CASSGTGGNQPQHF. The DNA for the CDR3 is TGTGCCAGCTCCGGGACAGGGGGCAATCAGCCCCAGCATTTT.

The genes are TRBV5-6 and TRBJ2-7, with D maybe TRBD2 (5 bases). V dropped 0 bases and J dropped 2 bases, with 9 bases sitting between them. The CDR3 spans 14 residues. Germline assignment: CDR1 SGHDT and CDR2 YYEEEE. The DNA for the CDR3 is TGTGCCAGCAGCTTGGGGACTTCCCCCTACGAGCAGTACTTC. It codes for CASSLGTSPYEQYF. The full variable domain, completed using reference TRBV5-6 and TRBJ2-7, is DAGVTQSPTHLIKTRGQQVTLRCSPKSGHDTVSWYQQALGQGPQFIFQYYEEEERQRGNFPDRFSGHQFPNYSSELNVNALLLGDSALYLCASSLGTSPYEQYFGPGTRLTVT.